This T cell receptor (beta chain) was captured in a study of blood T cell repertoires in COVID-19. The overall study: Italy, Spain and the United States were the sources of the convalescent and acute COVID-19 samples.

Seattle participants joined during active infection and were tracked over time. Repertoires were generated with immunoSEQ multiplex PCR, while TCRdb's copy carries only in-frame clones and drops some. The sample lists fewer than 350,000 clones, about 87% seen once, with roughly 8.9% in the top ten. CDR3 length: 14 residues. Germline loops: CDR1 MNHEY, CDR2 SVGEGT. Trimming shortened V by 0 bases and J by 6 bases, and 10 bases separated the two germline ends. The sequencing input was peripheral blood. The chain links TRBV6-2 or TRBV6-3 to TRBJ2-3; D might be TRBD1 (5 bases). The TCR comes from a man aged 30 to 45 with COVID-19, enrolled during active disease. Here the CDR3 reads CASSYSDKGDTQYF. The CDR3 DNA reads as TGTGCCAGCAGTTACTCGGACAAGGGGGATACGCAGTATTTT.